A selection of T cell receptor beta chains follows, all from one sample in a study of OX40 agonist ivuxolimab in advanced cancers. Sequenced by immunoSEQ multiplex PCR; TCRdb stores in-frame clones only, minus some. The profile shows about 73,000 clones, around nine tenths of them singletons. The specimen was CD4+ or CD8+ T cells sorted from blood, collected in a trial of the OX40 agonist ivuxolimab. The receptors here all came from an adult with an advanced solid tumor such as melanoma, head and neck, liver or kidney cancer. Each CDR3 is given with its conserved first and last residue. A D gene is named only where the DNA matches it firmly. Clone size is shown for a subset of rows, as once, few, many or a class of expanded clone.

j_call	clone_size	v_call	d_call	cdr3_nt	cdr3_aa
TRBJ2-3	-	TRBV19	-	TGTGCCAGTAGAGGATGGGATACGCAGTATTTT	CASRGWDTQYF
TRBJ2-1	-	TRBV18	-	TGTGCCAGCTCACCACGCAGTAGCTCCTACAATGAGCAGTTCTTC	CASSPRSSSYNEQFF
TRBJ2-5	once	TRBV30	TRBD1	TGTGCCGCATCAGGGGGTGCGGGAGAGACCCAGTACTTC	CAASGGAGETQYF
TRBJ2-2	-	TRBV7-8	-	TGTGCCAGCAGCTTCCCGGGACTCTTCACCACCGGGGAGCTGTTTTTT	CASSFPGLFTTGELFF
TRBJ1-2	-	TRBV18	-	TGTGCCAGCTCACCAGACTCCGAGTTCTGTGGCTACACCTTC	CASSPDSEFCGYTF
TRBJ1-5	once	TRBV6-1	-	TGTGCCAGCAGTGAAGGTCATCAGCCCCAGCATTTT	CASSEGHQPQHF
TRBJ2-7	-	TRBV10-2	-	TGCGCCAGCAGTGAGTCTTGGGACTTAAACTACGAGCAGTACTTC	CASSESWDLNYEQYF
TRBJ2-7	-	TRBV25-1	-	TGTGCCAGCAGTGAATCCAGTAGGGGTGGATACGAGCAGTACTTC	CASSESSRGGYEQYF
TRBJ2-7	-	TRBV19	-	TGTGCCAGTAAGAGCCAGATCTCCTACGAGCAGTACTTC	CASKSQISYEQYF
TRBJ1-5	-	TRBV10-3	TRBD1	TGTGCCATCAGCCCAGACAGGGGGCAAGTGAGACAGCCCCAGCATTTT	CAISPDRGQVRQPQHF
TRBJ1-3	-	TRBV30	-	TGTGCCTGGAGTGTAAGGTCAAACGCTGGAAACACCATATATTTT	CAWSVRSNAGNTIYF
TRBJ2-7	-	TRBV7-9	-	TGTGCCAGCAGCTTTGAGGGGGGCATCTACGAGCAGTACTTC	CASSFEGGIYEQYF
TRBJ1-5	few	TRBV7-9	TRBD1	TGTGCCAGCAGCTTAGGACAGGGCACAAATCAGCCCCAGCATTTT	CASSLGQGTNQPQHF
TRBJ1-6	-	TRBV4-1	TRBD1	TGCGCCAGCAGCCGAGCCCCCTCCGGGACAGGGAATAATTCACCCCTCCACTTT	CASSRAPSGTGNNSPLHF
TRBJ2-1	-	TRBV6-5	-	TGTGCCAGCAGCCCAGGTACCAATGAGCAGTTCTTC	CASSPGTNEQFF
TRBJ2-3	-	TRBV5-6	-	TGTGCCAGCACATTAGCCACAGATACGCAGTATTTT	CASTLATDTQYF
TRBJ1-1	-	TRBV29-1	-	TGCAGCGTTGATGGGGGGGTCGGCACTGAAGCTTTCTTT	CSVDGGVGTEAFF